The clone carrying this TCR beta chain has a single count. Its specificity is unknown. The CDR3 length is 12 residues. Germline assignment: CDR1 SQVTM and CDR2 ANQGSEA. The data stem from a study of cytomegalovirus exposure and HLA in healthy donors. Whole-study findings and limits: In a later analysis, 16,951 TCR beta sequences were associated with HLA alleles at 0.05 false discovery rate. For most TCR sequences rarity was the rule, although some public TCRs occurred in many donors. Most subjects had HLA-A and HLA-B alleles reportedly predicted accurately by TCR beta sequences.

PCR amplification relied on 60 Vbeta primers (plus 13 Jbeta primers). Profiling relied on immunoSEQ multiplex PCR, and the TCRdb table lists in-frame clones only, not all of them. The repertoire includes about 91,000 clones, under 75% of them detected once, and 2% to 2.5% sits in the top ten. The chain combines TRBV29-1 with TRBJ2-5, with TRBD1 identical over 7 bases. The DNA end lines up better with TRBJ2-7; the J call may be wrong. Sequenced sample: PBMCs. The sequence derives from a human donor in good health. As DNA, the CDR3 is TGCAGCGGTGGACAGGCATCCTACGAGCAGTACTTC. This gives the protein CSGGQASYEQYF.